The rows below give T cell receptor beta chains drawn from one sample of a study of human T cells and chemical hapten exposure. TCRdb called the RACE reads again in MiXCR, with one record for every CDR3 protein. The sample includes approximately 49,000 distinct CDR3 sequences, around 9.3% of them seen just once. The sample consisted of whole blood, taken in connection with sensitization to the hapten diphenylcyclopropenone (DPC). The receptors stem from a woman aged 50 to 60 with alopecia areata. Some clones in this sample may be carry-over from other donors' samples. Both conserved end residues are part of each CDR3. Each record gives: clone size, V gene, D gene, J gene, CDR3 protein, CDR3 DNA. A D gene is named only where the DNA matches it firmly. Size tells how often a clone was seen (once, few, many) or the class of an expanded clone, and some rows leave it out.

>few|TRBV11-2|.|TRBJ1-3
CASSPGVNTIYF
TGTGCCAGCAGCCCAGGGGTGAACACCATATATTTT
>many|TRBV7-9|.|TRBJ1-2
CASSLKANYGYTF
TGTGCCAGCAGCTTAAAAGCTAACTATGGCTACACCTTC
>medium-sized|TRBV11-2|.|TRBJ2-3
CASSLDSPPDTQYF
TGTGCCAGCAGCTTAGATTCGCCACCTGATACGCAGTATTTT
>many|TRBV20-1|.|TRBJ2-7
CSASPSSYEQYF
TGCAGTGCTTCCCCGAGCTCCTACGAGCAGTACTTC
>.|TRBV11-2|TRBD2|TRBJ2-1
CASRTTSGRLYEQFF
TGTGCCAGCAGAACGACTAGCGGGAGGTTATATGAGCAGTTCTTC
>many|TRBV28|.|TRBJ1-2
CASSQEVSGYTF
TGTGCCAGCAGTCAGGAGGTTTCTGGCTACACCTTC
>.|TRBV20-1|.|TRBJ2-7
CSARVRQAPSYEQYF
TGCAGTGCTAGAGTGAGACAGGCACCGTCCTACGAGCAGTACTTC
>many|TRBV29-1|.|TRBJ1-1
CSLFRPGAAEAFF
TGCAGCCTTTTTCGACCGGGGGCCGCTGAAGCTTTCTTT
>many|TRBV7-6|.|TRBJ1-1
CASSPFRNTEAFF
TGTGCCAGCAGCCCATTTAGGAACACTGAAGCTTTCTTT
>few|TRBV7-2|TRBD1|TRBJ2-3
CASSNRQGAADTQYF
TGTGCCAGCAGCAACAGACAGGGGGCGGCAGATACGCAGTATTTT
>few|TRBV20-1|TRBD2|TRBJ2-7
CSASSGRLSYEQYF
TGCAGTGCTAGTAGCGGGAGGCTCTCCTACGAGCAGTACTTC
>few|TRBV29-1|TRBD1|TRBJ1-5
CSVGTGGQPQHF
TGCAGCGTTGGGACAGGGGGCCAGCCCCAGCATTTT
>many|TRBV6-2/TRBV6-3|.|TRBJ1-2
CASSQEPLYGYTF
TGTGCCAGCAGCCAGGAACCTCTTTATGGCTACACCTTC
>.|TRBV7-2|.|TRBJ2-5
CASSPGTLGETQYF
TGTGCCAGCAGCCCAGGGACTTTGGGGGAGACCCAGTACTTC
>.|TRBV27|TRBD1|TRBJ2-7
CASSPGTGGPYEQYF
TGTGCCAGCAGTCCAGGGACAGGGGGCCCCTACGAGCAGTACTTC
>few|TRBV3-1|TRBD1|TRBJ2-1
CASSQAGQGARGEQFF
TGTGCCAGCAGCCAAGCAGGACAGGGGGCGCGGGGTGAGCAGTTCTTC
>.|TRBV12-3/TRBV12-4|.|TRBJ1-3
CASRLASGNTIYF
TGTGCCAGCAGACTGGCCTCTGGAAACACCATATATTTT
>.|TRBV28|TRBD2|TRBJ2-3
CASSASGRAFTDTQYF
TGTGCCAGCAGTGCGAGCGGGAGGGCCTTCACAGATACGCAGTATTTT
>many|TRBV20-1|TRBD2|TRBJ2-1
CRVPGLATDEQFF
TGCAGAGTTCCGGGACTAGCTACCGATGAGCAGTTCTTC
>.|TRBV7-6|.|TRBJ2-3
CASSLVAEDTQYF
TGTGCCAGCAGCTTAGTGGCCGAGGATACGCAGTATTTT
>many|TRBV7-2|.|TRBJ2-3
CASSFGTSTDTQYF
TGTGCCAGCAGCTTTGGGACTAGCACAGATACGCAGTATTTT
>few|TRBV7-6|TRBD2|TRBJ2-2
CASSLLGTSGTNTGELFF
TGTGCCAGCAGCTTACTCGGTACTAGCGGGACTAACACCGGGGAGCTGTTTTTT
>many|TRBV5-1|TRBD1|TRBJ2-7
CASSLTPGTGSYEQYF
TGCGCCAGCAGCTTGACTCCCGGGACAGGAAGCTACGAGCAGTACTTC
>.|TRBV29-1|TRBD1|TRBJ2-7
CSVRRPGQSSYEQYF
TGCAGCGTGCGACGTCCGGGACAGTCCTCCTACGAGCAGTACTTC
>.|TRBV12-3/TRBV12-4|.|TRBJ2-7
CASSLLGAGNEQYF
TGTGCCAGCAGTTTACTGGGGGCTGGAAACGAGCAGTACTTC
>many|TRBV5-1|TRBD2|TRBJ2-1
CASSLLLAGVSYNEQFF
TGCGCCAGCAGCTTACTACTAGCGGGAGTATCCTACAATGAGCAGTTCTTC
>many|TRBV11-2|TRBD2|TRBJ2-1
CASSLLRLAGSNEQFF
TGTGCCAGCAGCCTACTTCGACTAGCGGGGAGCAATGAGCAGTTCTTC
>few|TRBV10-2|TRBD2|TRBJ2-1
CASSEWGLAGDSWQFF
TGCGCCAGCAGTGAGTGGGGACTAGCGGGAGATAGCTGGCAGTTCTTC
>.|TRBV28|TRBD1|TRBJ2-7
CASSLPGQGDHEQYF
TGTGCCAGCAGTTTGCCGGGACAGGGGGACCACGAGCAGTACTTC
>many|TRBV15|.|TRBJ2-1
CATNEVGGAYNEQFF
TGTGCCACCAATGAGGTCGGCGGAGCCTACAATGAGCAGTTCTTC
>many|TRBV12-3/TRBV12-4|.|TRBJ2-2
CASTLGVSNTGELFF
TGTGCCAGCACCTTGGGAGTCTCCAACACCGGGGAGCTGTTTTTT
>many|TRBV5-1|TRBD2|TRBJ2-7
CASSLGPSGSYEQYF
TGCGCCAGCAGCTTGGGGCCTAGCGGGAGTTACGAGCAGTACTTC
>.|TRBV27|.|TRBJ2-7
CASSRSGGPEQYF
TGTGCCAGCAGCCGCTCTGGGGGGCCGGAGCAGTACTTC
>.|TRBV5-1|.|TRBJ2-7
CASSLDGQSYEQYF
TGCGCCAGCAGCTTGGATGGGCAATCCTACGAGCAGTACTTC
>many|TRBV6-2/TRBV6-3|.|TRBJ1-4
CASSPRDTFSMNEKLFF
TGTGCCAGCAGTCCCCGGGACACCTTCTCCATGAATGAAAAACTGTTTTTT
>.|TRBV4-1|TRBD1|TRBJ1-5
CASSLVQGDSNQPQHF
TGCGCCAGCAGCCTAGTACAGGGGGATAGCAATCAGCCCCAGCATTTT
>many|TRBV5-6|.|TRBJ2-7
CASSFGDTNYEQYF
TGTGCCAGCAGCTTCGGGGACACCAACTACGAGCAGTACTTC
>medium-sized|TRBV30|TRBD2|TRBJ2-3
CAWSGTSGTDTQYF
TGTGCCTGGAGTGGGACTAGCGGCACAGATACGCAGTATTTT
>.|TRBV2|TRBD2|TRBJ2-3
CASSSRLAGKVDTQYF
TGTGCCAGCAGTTCCCGACTAGCGGGAAAGGTAGATACGCAGTATTTT
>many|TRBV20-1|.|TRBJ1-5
CSASGLVDQPQHF
TGCAGTGCTAGTGGGCTAGTGGATCAGCCCCAGCATTTT
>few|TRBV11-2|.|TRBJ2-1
CASSLEQIHGGEQFF
TGTGCCAGCAGCTTAGAACAGATCCACGGGGGTGAGCAGTTCTTC
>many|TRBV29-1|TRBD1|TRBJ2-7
CSVADRVGYYEQYF
TGCAGCGTCGCCGACAGGGTGGGTTACTACGAGCAGTACTTC
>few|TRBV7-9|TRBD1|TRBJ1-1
CASRSQGGARSEAFF
TGTGCCAGCAGGTCTCAGGGGGGCGCGAGGTCTGAAGCTTTCTTT
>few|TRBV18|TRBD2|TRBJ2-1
CASSPIAGDKNEQFF
TGTGCCAGCTCACCGATAGCGGGAGATAAAAATGAGCAGTTCTTC
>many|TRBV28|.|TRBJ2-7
CASSPPGAYEQYF
TGTGCCAGCAGTCCCCCGGGGGCCTACGAGCAGTACTTC
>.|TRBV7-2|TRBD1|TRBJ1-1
CASSRHRQGEAFF
TGTGCCAGCAGCCGCCACCGACAGGGCGAAGCTTTCTTT
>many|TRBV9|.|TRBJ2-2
CASRTVAGELFF
TGTGCCAGCCGTACGGTCGCCGGGGAGCTGTTTTTT
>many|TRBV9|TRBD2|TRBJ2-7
CASSGGLAGVYEQYF
TGTGCCAGCAGCGGCGGACTAGCGGGAGTATACGAGCAGTACTTC
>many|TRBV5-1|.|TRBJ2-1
CASSLDRVSYNEQFF
TGCGCCAGCAGCTTGGACAGGGTCTCCTACAATGAGCAGTTCTTC
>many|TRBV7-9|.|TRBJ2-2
CATGSVNTGELFF
TGTGCCACTGGCTCGGTGAACACCGGGGAGCTGTTTTTT
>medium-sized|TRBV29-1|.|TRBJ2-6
CSVYYSGANVLTF
TGCAGCGTTTATTACTCTGGGGCCAACGTCCTGACTTTC
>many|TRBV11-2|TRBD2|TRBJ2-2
CASSYPGLAGGTGELFF
TGTGCCAGCAGCTACCCCGGACTAGCGGGAGGGACCGGGGAGCTGTTTTTT